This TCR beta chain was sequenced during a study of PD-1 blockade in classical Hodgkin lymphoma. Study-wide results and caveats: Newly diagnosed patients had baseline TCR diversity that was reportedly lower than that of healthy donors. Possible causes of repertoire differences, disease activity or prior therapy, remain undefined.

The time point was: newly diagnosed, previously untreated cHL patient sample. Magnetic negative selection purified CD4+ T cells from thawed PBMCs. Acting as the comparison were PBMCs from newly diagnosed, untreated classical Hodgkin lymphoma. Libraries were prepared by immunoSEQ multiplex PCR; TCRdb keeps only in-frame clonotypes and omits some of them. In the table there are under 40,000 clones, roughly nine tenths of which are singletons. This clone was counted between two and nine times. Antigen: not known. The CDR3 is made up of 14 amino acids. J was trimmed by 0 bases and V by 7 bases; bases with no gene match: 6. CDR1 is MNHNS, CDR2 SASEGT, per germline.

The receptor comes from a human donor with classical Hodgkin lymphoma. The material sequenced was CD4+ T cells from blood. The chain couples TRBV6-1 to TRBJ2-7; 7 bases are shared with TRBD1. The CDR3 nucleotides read TGTGCCAGCACCAGGGGACAGATCTCCTACGAGCAGTACTTC. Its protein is CASTRGQISYEQYF.